The next 10 T cell receptor beta chains were all read from a single sample in a study of beta chain features in type 1 diabetes. General observations from the study: Shorter TCRB CDR3s, moderately but significantly so, were found in Type 1 diabetes patients in all four CD4+ subsets.

Every bit of the isolated RNA underwent reverse transcription, so sequencing read expressed TCRB transcripts. Profiling relied on immunoSEQ multiplex PCR, and the TCRdb table lists in-frame clones only, not all of them. The table shows 640,000 or so clones, with roughly 12% occurring only once. Antigens of these TCRs are unknown. Source material: naive CD4+ T cells from blood. These receptors came from a man aged 18 to 29 with type 1 diabetes.

This clone was counted only a few times. V gene TRBV5-1 combines with J gene TRBJ2-1; no definite D call. CDR1 and CDR2 (germline): SGHRS, YFSETQ. The CDR3 runs 12 residues. V was clipped by 5 bases and J by 5 bases, with 8 bases between them. The CDR3 coding sequence is TGCGCCAGCAGTTGGGTGGACAATGAGCAGTTCTTC. The encoded protein is CASSWVDNEQFF.

The chain's CDR3 is CAWGSRSYEQYF. In DNA form, the CDR3 reads TGTGCCTGGGGTAGTCGAAGCTACGAGCAGTACTTC. The chain joins TRBV30 to TRBJ2-5; D gene ambiguous. The J call may be faulty, since TRBJ2-7 better matches the DNA end. The CDR3 is made up of 12 amino acids. CDR1 is GTSNPN and CDR2 is SVGIG in the germline V gene (reference sequence).

The chain joins TRBV30 to TRBJ1-4; D might be TRBD1 (6 bases). The germline V gene has CDR1 GTSNPN and CDR2 SVGIG (reference sequence). The CDR3 extends over 15 amino acids. Trimming took 2 bases from V and 1 from J, leaving 11 bases between them. The CDR3 sequence: CAWSPTGRTNEKLFF. Written as DNA, the CDR3 is TGTGCCTGGAGTCCTACAGGGAGAACTAATGAAAAACTGTTTTTT. The full variable domain, rest sourced from reference TRBV30 and TRBJ1-4, is SQTIHQWPATLVQPVGSPLSLECTVEGTSNPNLYWYRQAAGRGLQLLFYSVGIGQISSEVPQNLSASRPQDRQFILSSKKLLLSDSGFYLCAWSPTGRTNEKLFFGSGTQLSVL.

V usage is TRBV7-9 and J usage is TRBJ2-3, with TRBD1 identical over 9 bases. The germline V gene encodes CDR1 SEHNR and CDR2 FQNEAQ (reference sequence). V trimming: 4 bases; J trimming: 2 bases; junction bases outside the gene matches: 4. The CDR3 sequence is 15 residues long. CDR3 in amino acids: CASSSGTGSTDTQYF. The CDR3 bases are TGTGCCAGCAGCTCCGGGACAGGGTCCACAGATACGCAGTATTTT.

The V call is TRBV2, the J call TRBJ1-1; D unresolved. Germline CDR1 is SNHLY and CDR2 is FYNNEI. The CDR3 extends over 11 amino acids. Trimming pared 5 bases from V and 6 bases from J, leaving 7 bases between. The chain's CDR3 is CASSYDSEAFF. CDR3 nucleotides: TGTGCCAGCAGTTACGACTCTGAAGCTTTCTTT. The whole variable domain, filled in from reference TRBV2 and TRBJ1-1, reads EPEVTQTPSHQVTQMGQEVILRCVPISNHLYFYWYRQILGQKVEFLVSFYNNEISEKSEIFDDQFSVERPDGSNFTLKIRSTKLEDSAMYFCASSYDSEAFFGQGTRLTVV.

This clone turned up a few times. CDR3 DNA: TGTGCCAGTAGTAGGCCCACAACATCTGTGGGAGATACGCAGTATTTT. Translating gives CASSRPTTSVGDTQYF. The rearrangement links TRBV19 to TRBJ2-3; D remains unclear. Germline-derived CDR1 and CDR2 are LNHDA and SQIVND (reference sequence). Trimming pared 4 bases from V and 5 bases from J, leaving 19 bases between. This CDR3 has 16 residues. Complete variable domain (other parts from reference TRBV19 and TRBJ2-3): DGGITQSPKYLFRKEGQNVTLSCEQNLNHDAMYWYRQDPGQGLRLIYYSQIVNDFQKGDIAEGYSVSREKKESFPLTVTSAQKNPTAFYLCASSRPTTSVGDTQYFGPGTRLTVL.

The chain joins TRBV5-6 to TRBJ1-4, with D maybe TRBD1 (5 bases). The CDR3 is made up of 14 amino acids. The V gene's germline CDR1 is SGHDT and CDR2 YYEEEE. V lost 3 bases, J lost 7 bases, and 13 bases lay in between. The CDR3 DNA sequence: TGTGCCAGCAGCTGGGGCCAAAAGGTTGAAAAACTGTTTTTT. Its protein is CASSWGQKVEKLFF. Together with reference TRBV5-6 and TRBJ1-4, the CDR3 gives the full variable domain: DAGVTQSPTHLIKTRGQQVTLRCSPKSGHDTVSWYQQALGQGPQFIFQYYEEEERQRGNFPDRFSGHQFPNYSSELNVNALLLGDSALYLCASSWGQKVEKLFFGSGTQLSVL.

The gene calls are TRBV5-1 and TRBJ2-5; the D is unclear. Trimming pared 0 bases from V and 0 bases from J, leaving 3 bases between. CDR3 length equals 13 residues. Germline V gene data show CDR1 as SGHRS and CDR2 as YFSETQ. CDR3: CASSLADQETQYF. The CDR3 nucleotides read TGCGCCAGCAGCTTGGCAGACCAAGAGACCCAGTACTTC.

The V gene is TRBV10-3, the J gene TRBJ2-3; TRBD1 or TRBD2 may be the D gene (5 bases each). Deletions cut 6 bases from V and 5 bases from J, with 15 bases between. The CDR3 runs 14 residues. Germline V gene data show CDR1 as ENHRY and CDR2 as SYGVKD. CDR3 amino acids: CAISGTLEGDTQYF. DNA for the CDR3: TGTGCCATCAGCGGGACCCTCGAAGGAGATACGCAGTATTTT.

The table lists this clone with a few counts. The genes are TRBV2 and TRBJ2-3; 8 nucleotides line up with TRBD2. Trimming cost V 6 bases and J 3 bases; bases outside gene matches: 11. CDR1 and CDR2 (germline): SNHLY, FYNNEI. The CDR3 is made up of 16 amino acids. DNA for the CDR3: TGTGCCAGCAGAACCGACGGGGGGGCCGGGACAGATACGCAGTATTTT. It encodes CASRTDGGAGTDTQYF. Full variable domain (outside the CDR3, taken from reference TRBV2 and TRBJ2-3): EPEVTQTPSHQVTQMGQEVILRCVPISNHLYFYWYRQILGQKVEFLVSFYNNEISEKSEIFDDQFSVERPDGSNFTLKIRSTKLEDSAMYFCASRTDGGAGTDTQYFGPGTRLTVL.